This TCR beta chain was sequenced for a study of blood T cell repertoires in COVID-19. Study context: The analysed material was cDNA or gDNA that came from T cells, B-cell-depleted T cells, or PBMCs.

The protocol was immunoSEQ multiplex PCR, while the TCRdb copy is restricted to in-frame clones and leaves out a portion. The data show 45,000 to 60,000 clones, approximately 84% seen once. The CDR3 has 14 amino acids. V was pared by 2 bases and J by 10 bases, with 5 bases of the junction left unmatched. The germline V gene has CDR1 SGHRS and CDR2 YFSETQ. The chain uses TRBV5-1 and TRBJ1-6, with 8 bases lining up with TRBD1. The sequence was obtained from a man older than 75 with COVID-19, enrolled during active disease. The specimen sequenced was peripheral blood. CDR3 loop: CASSFQGAGSPLHF. The CDR3 DNA sequence: TGCGCCAGCAGCTTCCAGGGGGCAGGGTCACCCCTCCACTTT.